The next 10 T cell receptor beta chains were all read from a single sample in a study of spatial heterogeneity in lung cancer. TCRdb independently ran MiXCR on the 5' RACE reads; one entry per CDR3 protein. The table has over 25,000 distinct CDR3 sequences, about 7.1% seen once. Noted time point: sample taken at primary tumor resection. Antigens of these TCRs are unknown. The study's findings and limits: Tumors with more nonsynonymous mutations had more expanded intratumoral alpha and beta TCRs.

This specimen was lung tumor tissue, taken at surgery. The receptors come from a male donor with early-stage non-small cell lung cancer.

A few counts support this clonotype. V and J are TRBV4-1 and TRBJ1-5; TRBD1 matches 9 bases. Germline CDR1 is MGHRA and CDR2 is YSYEKL. The V gene end was trimmed by 1 base and the J gene end by 6 bases; junction bases not matched to a gene: 4. The CDR3 is 15 amino acids. The CDR3 sequence: CASSQGQGEIQPQHF. The CDR3 DNA reads TGCGCCAGCAGCCAAGGACAGGGGGAGATTCAGCCCCAGCATTTT.

This clonotype qualifies as medium-sized. V is TRBV24-1 and J is TRBJ2-2, with D perhaps matching TRBD1 or TRBD2 (6 bases each). This CDR3 comprises 14 residues. V dropped 8 bases and J dropped 0 bases, with 9 bases sitting between them. CDR1 is KGHDR, CDR2 SFDVKD, per germline. The CDR3: CATMGGSNTGELFF. The CDR3 nucleotides read TGTGCCACCATGGGGGGCTCGAACACCGGGGAGCTGTTTTTT.

This clonotype showed up just a few times. The chain recombines TRBV20-1 with TRBJ2-6; TRBD1 matches 9 bases. This CDR3 has 16 amino acids. Per the germline V gene, CDR1 is DFQATT and CDR2 is SNEGSKA (reference sequence). V was pared by 2 bases and J by 2 bases, with 4 bases of the junction left unmatched. CDR3 sequence (DNA): TGCAGTGCTAGACCCTGGACAGGGGCTGGGGCCAACGTCCTGACTTTC. It codes for CSARPWTGAGANVLTF.

This clonotype came up many times. This rearrangement joins TRBV20-1 to TRBJ2-3; 8 nucleotides line up with TRBD2. V trimming: 3 bases; J trimming: 4 bases; junction bases outside the gene matches: 6. CDR3 length: 14 residues. In germline, CDR1 is DFQATT, CDR2 SNEGSKA (reference sequence). The CDR3 protein is CSASRGGGPDTQYF. The CDR3 DNA reads as TGCAGTGCTAGTCGGGGGGGAGGCCCAGATACGCAGTATTTT.

There are many counts of this clonotype. This rearrangement joins TRBV5-1 to TRBJ1-1; TRBD1 matches 7 bases. Germline-derived CDR1 and CDR2 are SGHRS and YFSETQ. The CDR3 spans 15 residues. The junction had 6 bases not matched to a gene; V was cut back by 1 base and J by 3 bases. The CDR3 coding sequence is TGCGCCAGCAGCTTGACGAGCAGGGGGTACACTGAAGCTTTCTTT. Translated: CASSLTSRGYTEAFF.

This clonotype was observed at least ten times. The chain recombines TRBV28 with TRBJ2-7, with 14 positions matching TRBD2. There are 17 residues in the CDR3. Looked up from germline, CDR1 is MDHEN and CDR2 is SYDVKM. J was trimmed by 2 bases and V by 4 bases; bases with no gene match: 7. The CDR3 loop is CASSSPGLAGAPYEQYF. In nucleotides, the CDR3 is TGTGCCAGCAGTTCGCCGGGACTAGCGGGGGCGCCCTACGAGCAGTACTTC. Complete variable domain (other parts from reference TRBV28 and TRBJ2-7): DVKVTQSSRYLVKRTGEKVFLECVQDMDHENMFWYRQDPGLGLRLIYFSYDVKMKEKGDIPEGYSVSREKKERFSLILESASTNQTSMYLCASSSPGLAGAPYEQYFGPGTRLTVT.

This clonotype showed up many times. The chain couples TRBV7-6 to TRBJ1-1, with 10 nucleotides matching TRBD1. Looked up from germline, CDR1 is SGHVS and CDR2 is FNYEAQ. The trim removed 5 bases at V and 4 bases at J, leaving 10 bases unmatched. The CDR3 covers 16 residues. DNA of the CDR3: TGTGCCAGCAGCACCCGGACAGGGGGACGGGGCACTGAAGCTTTCTTT. Encoded protein: CASSTRTGGRGTEAFF.

This clonotype has a count of ten or more. The J gene is TRBJ2-3, the V gene TRBV20-1; D gene uncertain. The CDR3 extends over 12 amino acids. Trimming removed 4 bases from V and 3 bases from J, with 8 bases in between. Germline loops: CDR1 DFQATT, CDR2 SNEGSKA (reference sequence). CDR3 sequence reads: CSATWWTDTQYF. The CDR3 DNA reads as TGCAGTGCTACTTGGTGGACAGATACGCAGTATTTT.

This clonotype was recorded a few times. The gene calls are TRBV10-3 and TRBJ2-1, with 8 positions matching TRBD1. The length of the CDR3 is 12 residues. Germline trimming cut 8 bases from V and 8 bases from J; bases unmatched to any gene: 5. Looked up from germline, CDR1 is ENHRY and CDR2 is SYGVKD. CDR3 bases: TGTGCCATCTCGGGACAGGCGGATGAGCAGTTCTTC. This translates into CAISGQADEQFF.

By sample share, this clonotype is medium-sized. V is TRBV7-2 and J is TRBJ2-3, with 8 bases aligning to TRBD1. The CDR3 is 16 residues long. CDR1 is SGHTA, CDR2 FQGNSA, per germline. Trimming at V came to 1 base and at J to 5 bases, leaving 8 bases not matched to a gene. CDR3 in amino acids: CASSLGPDRAGDTQYF. The CDR3 DNA reads TGTGCCAGCAGCTTAGGCCCGGACAGGGCGGGAGATACGCAGTATTTT. Supplemented by reference TRBV7-2 and TRBJ2-3, the full variable domain reads GAGVSQSPSNKVTEKGKDVELRCDPISGHTALYWYRQSLGQGLEFLIYFQGNSAPDKSGLPSDRFSAERTGGSVSTLTIQRTQQEDSAVYLCASSLGPDRAGDTQYFGPGTRLTVL.